One TCR beta chain is described in this entry. Its antigen remains unidentified. cDNA serving as the sequencing template came from extracted, reverse transcribed RNA. Profiled with immunoSEQ multiplex PCR; TCRdb holds only in-frame clones, not every one. The data hold 160,000 or so clones, with about two thirds observed a single time. These data originate in a study of CD8+ T cells in alopecia areata. There are 13 residues in the CDR3. Germline CDR1 is SQVTM and CDR2 is ANQGSEA. Trimming shortened V by 4 bases and J by 5 bases, and 14 bases separated the two germline ends. Study conclusions and caveats: Besides other cells, scalp samples also yield sequences of resident alphabeta T cells from normal skin. Mice showed clearer TCR sharing than patients did, a gap that was possibly HLA-related. It was lesional scalp, especially alopecia totalis/universalis, that showed higher clonality than normal scalp.

Treatment described: oral pan-JAK inhibitor, 5-10 mg twice daily. This TCR came from a human donor with alopecia areata. Source: CD4+ T cells sorted from blood, taken at week 4, from a patient treated with tofacitinib. V gene TRBV29-1 combines with J gene TRBJ2-5; D is possibly TRBD1 or TRBD2 (5 bases each). The CDR3 region has the DNA TGCAGCGTTGGGGACGGTGAATGGGAGACCCAGTACTTC. Its translation: CSVGDGEWETQYF.